Following are 14 T cell receptor beta chains from one sample sequenced in a study of blood T cell repertoires in COVID-19. Measured with immunoSEQ multiplex PCR; TCRdb has only the in-frame clones, and not every one. The table includes about 74,000 clones, 70% to 90% detected once. The sample comprised peripheral blood. The receptors were sampled from a man between 70 and 80 years old with active or convalescent COVID-19.

The chain links TRBV5-1 to TRBJ1-2, with TRBD1 matching 8 bases. V was clipped by 4 bases and J by 4 bases; unmatched bases: 6. From germline, CDR1 is SGHRS and CDR2 YFSETQ. This CDR3 has 14 amino acids. The CDR3 loop is CASSPGQALYGYTF. Written as DNA, the CDR3 is TGCGCCAGCAGCCCGGGACAGGCCCTCTATGGCTACACCTTC.

The chain has TRBV19 and TRBJ1-2, with TRBD1 identical over 10 bases. This CDR3 comprises 18 residues. The germline gives CDR1 LNHDA, CDR2 SQIVND (reference sequence). V lost 3 bases to trimming and J lost 1 base; unmatched junction nucleotides: 11. The CDR3 region has the DNA TGTGCCAGTAGTATTACACGCTCCGGGACAGGGGTTAACTATGGCTACACCTTC. It encodes CASSITRSGTGVNYGYTF. The complete variable domain, with remaining parts taken from reference TRBV19 and TRBJ1-2, reads DGGITQSPKYLFRKEGQNVTLSCEQNLNHDAMYWYRQDPGQGLRLIYYSQIVNDFQKGDIAEGYSVSREKKESFPLTVTSAQKNPTAFYLCASSITRSGTGVNYGYTFGSGTRLTVV.

This chain connects TRBV6-5 to TRBJ2-5, with a tentative D call TRBD1 (5 bases). Deletions cut 2 bases from V and 5 bases from J, with 12 bases between. Germline V gives CDR1 MNHEY, CDR2 SVGAGI. The CDR3 is 14 residues long. The CDR3: CASSYVGAGETQYF. Here the CDR3 DNA reads TGTGCCAGCAGTTACGTAGGGGCCGGGGAGACCCAGTACTTC.

CDR3 nucleotide sequence: TGCGCCAGCAGCCCAGCGACAGGGGATTTGGAGCAGTACTTC. This gives the protein CASSPATGDLEQYF. The rearrangement links TRBV4-1 to TRBJ2-7, with 8 bases identical to TRBD1. The CDR3 runs 14 residues. The germline gives CDR1 MGHRA, CDR2 YSYEKL. Trimming at V came to 4 bases and at J to 7 bases, leaving 9 bases not matched to a gene.

The chain has TRBV29-1 and TRBJ1-2; no clear D. The CDR3 runs 14 residues. Trimming removed 5 bases at V and 4 bases at J, with 17 bases between. Germline V gene sequence: CDR1 SQVTM, CDR2 ANQGSEA. In DNA form, the CDR3 reads TGCAGCGTTTCCGGCACACCTACGGGCTATGGCTACACCTTC. It yields the protein CSVSGTPTGYGYTF.

This chain connects TRBV28 to TRBJ1-3, with 8 bases fitting TRBD1. The CDR3 runs 17 residues. Per the germline V gene, CDR1 is MDHEN and CDR2 is SYDVKM. The J segment lost 0 bases and the V segment lost 2 bases, leaving 6 bases of the junction unmatched. CDR3 region: CASSLAGQVFSGNTIYF. The DNA of the CDR3 is TGTGCCAGCAGTTTAGCGGGACAGGTTTTCTCTGGAAACACCATATATTTT.

The V and J genes are TRBV27 and TRBJ2-7; tentative D call: TRBD2 (5 bases). The CDR3 length is 15 residues. Between the trimmed V and J ends, which lost 9 bases and 2 bases, there was a span of 20 bases. Germline V CDR1 and CDR2: MNHEY, SMNVEV (reference sequence). CDR3 region: CASTLTPLGAYEQYF. The CDR3, as DNA: TGTGCCAGTACCCTAACCCCACTAGGAGCCTACGAGCAGTACTTC.

The chain recombines TRBV9 with TRBJ2-1, with TRBD2 matching over 10 bases. V gave up 0 bases and J gave up 7 bases; unmatched junction bases: 10. CDR1 and CDR2 from the germline V gene are SGDLS and YYNGEE. This CDR3 contains 17 residues. In DNA form, the CDR3 reads TGTGCCAGCAGCGTAGATCCGGCTAGCGGGAGTCGGAATGAGCAGTTCTTC. Protein sequence: CASSVDPASGSRNEQFF. The full variable domain, with the rest looked up from reference TRBV9 and TRBJ2-1, is DSGVTQTPKHLITATGQRVTLRCSPRSGDLSVYWYQQSLDQGLQFLIQYYNGEERAKGNILERFSAQQFPDLHSELNLSSLELGDSALYFCASSVDPASGSRNEQFFGPGTRLTVL.

The rearrangement uses TRBV28 and TRBJ1-6; tentative D call: TRBD1 (5 bases). Per germline, CDR1 MDHEN and CDR2 SYDVKM. Trimming pared 3 bases from V and 6 bases from J, leaving 6 bases between. This CDR3 contains 13 residues. The CDR3 DNA sequence: TGTGCCAGCAGTTTCCAGGGTAATTCACCCCTCCACTTT. This gives the protein CASSFQGNSPLHF.

This rearrangement joins TRBV15 to TRBJ2-3, with 10 bases aligning to TRBD1. The CDR3 extends over 18 amino acids. Losses at the gene ends were 1 base for V and 8 bases for J; bases not matched to a gene: 15. Germline V gene sequence: CDR1 LNHNV, CDR2 YYDKDF (reference sequence). CDR3 sequence: CATSRVFPGQGPVRTQYF. DNA for the CDR3: TGTGCCACCAGCAGAGTCTTTCCGGGACAGGGGCCGGTACGTACGCAGTATTTT. The full variable domain, its missing parts supplied by reference TRBV15 and TRBJ2-3, is DAMVIQNPRYQVTQFGKPVTLSCSQTLNHNVMYWYQQKSSQAPKLLFHYYDKDFNNEADTPDNFQSRRPNTSFCFLDIRSPGLGDTAMYLCATSRVFPGQGPVRTQYFGPGTRLTVL.

The chain recombines TRBV5-5 with TRBJ1-5; 11 nucleotides align to TRBD1. Germline CDR1 SGHKS, CDR2 YYEKEE (reference sequence). CDR3 length equals 15 residues. Trimming took 4 bases from V and 4 from J; bases not matched to a gene: 4. CDR3 bases: TGTGCCAGCAGCCGGACAGGGGGCGGGAATCAGCCCCAGCATTTT. Amino acid sequence: CASSRTGGGNQPQHF. Together with reference TRBV5-5 and TRBJ1-5, the CDR3 gives the full variable domain: DAGVTQSPTHLIKTRGQQVTLRCSPISGHKSVSWYQQVLGQGPQFIFQYYEKEERGRGNFPDRFSARQFPNYSSELNVNALLLGDSALYLCASSRTGGGNQPQHFGDGTRLSIL.

The chain uses TRBV11-2 and TRBJ2-3, with D unclear. V lost 3 bases to trimming and J lost 2 bases, with 12 bases between them. The CDR3 has 15 residues. In germline, CDR1 is SGHAT, CDR2 FQNNGV. CDR3 in amino acids: CASSFRTVYTDTQYF. CDR3 in DNA: TGTGCCAGCAGCTTCCGTACGGTCTACACAGATACGCAGTATTTT. The full variable domain, in which reference TRBV11-2 and TRBJ2-3 provide the parts outside the CDR3, is EAGVAQSPRYKIIEKRQSVAFWCNPISGHATLYWYQQILGQGPKLLIQFQNNGVVDDSQLPKDRFSAERLKGVDSTLKIQPAKLEDSAVYLCASSFRTVYTDTQYFGPGTRLTVL.

The J gene is TRBJ1-1, the V gene TRBV6-5; TRBD1 is a possible D gene (5 bases). The CDR3 has 14 residues. Germline assignment: CDR1 MNHEY and CDR2 SVGAGI. Trimming removed 2 bases at V and 2 bases at J, with 9 bases between. The CDR3 protein is CASSYRQGNTEAFF. The CDR3 DNA reads TGTGCCAGCAGTTACCGGCAGGGAAACACTGAAGCTTTCTTT.

This clone turned up a few times. The chain carries TRBV18 and TRBJ2-7, with D possibly TRBD2 on 6 matching bases. CDR3 length equals 14 residues. Trimming pared 0 bases from V and 3 bases from J, leaving 9 bases between. CDR1 and CDR2 (germline): KGHSH, LQKENI. The CDR3 loop reads CASSPPGTFYEQYF. The DNA of the CDR3 is TGTGCCAGCTCACCACCAGGGACTTTCTACGAGCAGTACTTC.